The 19 T cell receptor beta chains reported below all come from one sample, sequenced in a study of control samples from healthy donors and cancer patients. The method was immunoSEQ multiplex PCR; TCRdb's version includes in-frame clones alone and lacks a portion of them. The sample holds about 180,000 clones, around nine tenths seen once. Sequenced input: blood. The receptors here all came from a young man in good health.

The chain links TRBV4-1 to TRBJ2-1; the match to TRBD2 covers 11 bases. Per the germline V gene, CDR1 is MGHRA and CDR2 is YSYEKL. With V trimmed by 2 bases and J by 5 bases, 8 bases remained unmatched. The CDR3 runs 17 residues. For the CDR3, the DNA is TGCGCCAGCAGCCAACCTAGCGGGAGGTGGATGGACAATGAGCAGTTCTTC. Its translation: CASSQPSGRWMDNEQFF.

This chain connects TRBV10-3 to TRBJ1-1; D not certain. This CDR3 region has 14 residues. The germline V gene encodes CDR1 ENHRY and CDR2 SYGVKD. V lost 0 bases and J lost 5, with 10 bases in between. The chain's CDR3 is CAISESMRKTEAFF. DNA of the CDR3: TGTGCCATCAGTGAGTCGATGCGGAAAACTGAAGCTTTCTTT.

Points on this clone: Other DNA variants within this sample encode the same CDR3. This chain links TRBV18 with TRBJ2-1; no clear D. The CDR3 sequence is 15 residues long. Trimming removed 0 bases at V and 0 bases at J, with 6 bases between. Germline V lookup: CDR1 KGHSH, CDR2 LQKENI. The CDR3 loop is CASSPPSSSYNEQFF. The CDR3 bases are TGTGCCAGCTCACCACCTTCCAGCTCCTACAATGAGCAGTTCTTC.

The chain links TRBV3-1 (or the pseudogene TRBV3-2) to TRBJ2-3, with 8 bases lining up with TRBD1. V dropped 7 bases and J dropped 1; count of bases not matched to a gene: 4. The CDR3 totals 14 residues. Looked up from germline, CDR1 is LGHDT and CDR2 is YNNKEL (reference sequence). The CDR3 bases are TGTGCCAGCACCCTACAGGGGGGCACAGATACGCAGTATTTT. Protein product: CASTLQGGTDTQYF.

This chain uses TRBV5-6 with TRBJ2-5; the match to TRBD2 covers 13 bases. The CDR3 loop spans 15 amino acids. V trimming: 4 bases; J trimming: 5 bases; junction bases outside the gene matches: 5. Germline CDR1 SGHDT, CDR2 YYEEEE. The CDR3 sequence is CASSNWGLAGETQYF. DNA for the CDR3: TGTGCCAGCAGCAATTGGGGACTAGCGGGGGAGACCCAGTACTTC.

This chain uses TRBV7-2 with TRBJ1-5; 7 bases line up with TRBD1. In germline, CDR1 is SGHTA, CDR2 FQGNSA. J lost 4 bases, V lost 2 bases, and 5 bases had no gene match. There are 15 residues in the CDR3. CDR3 coding DNA: TGTGCCAGCAGCTTATCCCGGGACAGAAATCAGCCCCAGCATTTT. Residues: CASSLSRDRNQPQHF. Supplemented by reference TRBV7-2 and TRBJ1-5, the full variable domain reads GAGVSQSPSNKVTEKGKDVELRCDPISGHTALYWYRQSLGQGLEFLIYFQGNSAPDKSGLPSDRFSAERTGGSVSTLTIQRTQQEDSAVYLCASSLSRDRNQPQHFGDGTRLSIL.

The chain uses TRBV5-1 and TRBJ1-1, with TRBD1 matching 8 bases. V was pared by 3 bases and J by 3 bases, with 7 bases of the junction left unmatched. Germline CDR1 SGHRS, CDR2 YFSETQ. This CDR3 comprises 15 residues. The CDR3 DNA sequence: TGCGCCAGCAGCTCCAGACAGGGGAGTGACACTGAAGCTTTCTTT. Protein sequence: CASSSRQGSDTEAFF.

The rearrangement links TRBV5-1 to TRBJ1-5, with TRBD1 as a possible D gene (5 bases). There are 15 residues in the CDR3. Trimming took 0 bases from V and 2 from J, leaving 9 bases between them. Germline values: CDR1 SGHRS, CDR2 YFSETQ. CDR3 sequence: CASSLEGDGNQPQHF. The CDR3 DNA sequence: TGCGCCAGCAGCTTGGAAGGGGACGGCAATCAGCCCCAGCATTTT.

The chain is built from TRBV9 and TRBJ2-2; the match to TRBD2 covers 12 bases. V gave up 3 bases and J gave up 7 bases; unmatched junction bases: 4. The CDR3 is made up of 15 amino acids. The V gene's germline CDR1 is SGDLS and CDR2 YYNGEE. The CDR3 reads CASSASGGANGELFF. The CDR3, as DNA: TGTGCCAGCAGCGCTAGCGGGGGGGCGAACGGGGAGCTGTTTTTT.

The gene calls are TRBV10-2 and TRBJ2-7, with TRBD2 as a possible D gene (6 bases). The V end was cut by 7 bases, the J end by 3 bases, with 13 bases between. This CDR3 region has 13 residues. Germline-derived CDR1 and CDR2 are WSHSY and SAAADI. The CDR3 region has the DNA TGCGCCAGCACCACACCTAGCGACTACGAGCAGTACTTC. Encoded protein: CASTTPSDYEQYF.

This clone was seen a handful of times. Germline is not matched at one junction end, which may reflect a read error. This chain connects TRBV24-1 to TRBJ1-1; D remains ambiguous. This CDR3 spans 14 amino acids. CDR1 and CDR2 (germline): KGHDR, SFDVKD. The CDR3 sequence is CATSDRTPNTEAFF. CDR3 nucleotide sequence: TGTGCCACCAGTGACCGAACACCGAACACGGAAGCTTTCTTT.

This clone is a singleton in its sample. The chain combines TRBV18 with TRBJ2-5, with 9 bases matching TRBD2. Germline V gene sequence: CDR1 KGHSH, CDR2 LQKENI. The CDR3 extends over 14 amino acids. Trimming at V came to 2 bases and at J to 2 bases, leaving 0 bases not matched to a gene. CDR3 amino acids: CASSPAGGQETQYF. In DNA form, the CDR3 reads TGTGCCAGCTCACCAGCGGGAGGGCAAGAGACCCAGTACTTC.

This clone was recorded once. The V call is TRBV2, the J call TRBJ2-7, with 9 bases lining up with TRBD1. J was trimmed by 2 bases and V by 7 bases; bases with no gene match: 9. Germline V CDR1 and CDR2: SNHLY, FYNNEI. This CDR3 has 15 residues. The CDR3 sequence is CASTEEGDRAYEQYF. The CDR3 DNA reads TGTGCCAGCACCGAAGAGGGGGACAGGGCCTACGAGCAGTACTTC. The variable domain in full, completed from reference TRBV2 and TRBJ2-7, reads EPEVTQTPSHQVTQMGQEVILRCVPISNHLYFYWYRQILGQKVEFLVSFYNNEISEKSEIFDDQFSVERPDGSNFTLKIRSTKLEDSAMYFCASTEEGDRAYEQYFGPGTRLTVT.

The chain links TRBV4-1 to TRBJ1-6; 7 bases line up with TRBD1. Germline lookup yields CDR1 MGHRA and CDR2 YSYEKL. This CDR3 comprises 15 residues. With 3 bases clipped from V and 8 bases from J, the junction kept 7 bases outside the gene matches. This chain's CDR3 is CASSQTGSSDSPLHF. CDR3 nucleotides: TGCGCCAGCAGCCAGACAGGGTCCTCGGATTCACCCCTCCACTTT.

The J gene is TRBJ1-6, the V gene TRBV3-1 (or the pseudogene TRBV3-2); D uncertain. The V gene's germline CDR1 is LGHDT and CDR2 YNNKEL (reference sequence). This CDR3 has 16 amino acids. Trimming shortened V by 2 bases and J by 9 bases, and 17 bases separated the two germline ends. The CDR3, as DNA: TGTGCCAGCAGCCAACCTTCGAGTCAGGCTAGTTCACCCCTCCACTTT. Protein sequence: CASSQPSSQASSPLHF.

The V call is TRBV12-3 or TRBV12-4, the J call TRBJ1-1; no clear D gene. The CDR3 has 13 amino acids. Trimming removed 4 bases at V and 0 bases at J, with 6 bases between. The CDR3 sequence is CASSSWVNTEAFF. CDR3 nucleotides: TGTGCCAGCAGTTCTTGGGTGAACACTGAAGCTTTCTTT.

The DNA of the CDR3 is TGTGCCAGTCGAAGGGGAGCCTTGAACACTGAAGCTTTCTTT. Translating gives CASRRGALNTEAFF. The chain combines TRBV19 with TRBJ1-1; perhaps TRBD1 as D (5 bases). Germline loops: CDR1 LNHDA, CDR2 SQIVND (reference sequence). The CDR3 runs to 14 residues. The V gene lost 8 bases and the J gene lost 0 bases, with 13 bases spanning the gap.

This chain links TRBV5-1 with TRBJ2-1; 7 bases fit TRBD2. Trimming removed 2 bases from V and 5 bases from J; junction bases left unmatched: 10. CDR1 and CDR2 from the germline V gene are SGHRS and YFSETQ. This CDR3 region has 16 residues. CDR3 bases: TGCGCCAGCAGCTTTGGCGGGAGTCTTAAAAACAATGAGCAGTTCTTC. Translating it yields CASSFGGSLKNNEQFF.

This clone has just one count. This sample includes further DNA sequences coding for the same CDR3. V is TRBV9 and J is TRBJ2-5, with D unresolved. Germline V gives CDR1 SGDLS, CDR2 YYNGEE. The germline V and J ends were trimmed by 0 bases and 2 bases, with 5 bases remaining between them. CDR3 length: 13 amino acids. CDR3 DNA sequence: TGTGCCAGCAGCGTAGGGCCACAAGAGACCCAGTACTTC. Protein product: CASSVGPQETQYF.